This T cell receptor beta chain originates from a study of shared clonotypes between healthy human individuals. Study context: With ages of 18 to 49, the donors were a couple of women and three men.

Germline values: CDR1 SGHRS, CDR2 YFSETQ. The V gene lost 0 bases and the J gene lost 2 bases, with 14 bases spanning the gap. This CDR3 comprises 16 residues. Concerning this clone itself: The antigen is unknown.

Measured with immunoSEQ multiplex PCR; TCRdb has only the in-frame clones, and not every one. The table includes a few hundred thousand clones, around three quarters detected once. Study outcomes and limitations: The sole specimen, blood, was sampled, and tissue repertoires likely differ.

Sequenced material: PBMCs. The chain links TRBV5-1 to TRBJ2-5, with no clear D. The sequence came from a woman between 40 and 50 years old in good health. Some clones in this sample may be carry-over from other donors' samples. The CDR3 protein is CASSLVANPTQETQYF. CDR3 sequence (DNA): TGCGCCAGCAGCTTGGTTGCCAACCCCACACAAGAGACCCAGTACTTC. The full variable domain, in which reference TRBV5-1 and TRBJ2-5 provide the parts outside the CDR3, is KAGVTQTPRYLIKTRGQQVTLSCSPISGHRSVSWYQQTPGQGLQFLFEYFSETQRNKGNFPGRFSGRQFSNSRSEMNVSTLELGDSALYLCASSLVANPTQETQYFGPGTRLLVL.